This T cell receptor beta chain was sequenced for a study of neurological immune-mediated disorders. Whole-study findings and limits: Phylogenetic grouping assigned the repertoires of 18 of 34 multiple sclerosis patients to a single cluster of related CDR3 sequences. This cluster may be a repertoire-level signature.

This CDR3 is built from 13 residues. V lost 4 bases to trimming and J lost 2 bases; unmatched junction nucleotides: 4. Germline V gives CDR1 SQVTM, CDR2 ANQGSEA. From the 5' RACE reads, TCRdb called clonotypes with MiXCR, one entry per CDR3 protein. The data contain about 74,000 distinct CDR3 sequences, approximately 5.2% of them singletons. This clonotype was recorded many times. Its specificity is not known. This chain uses TRBV29-1 with TRBJ1-2, with 7 bases lining up with TRBD1. The sample was PBMCs. This TCR was recovered from a man in his late teens or twenties with multiple sclerosis. The CDR3 region is CSVGLQGNYGYTF. The DNA of the CDR3 is TGCAGCGTTGGGTTACAGGGGAACTATGGCTACACCTTC.